This T cell receptor beta chain is drawn from a study of regulatory T cells in long-lasting Graves disease. Described time point: newly diagnosed GD, antithyroid drugs for less than 3 months. PBMC RNA was the source of the TCR library. The CDR3 contains 14 residues. After removal of 9 bases from V and 7 bases from J, the junction contained 9 bases not matched to a gene. CDR1 is MNHEY and CDR2 is SVGEGT in the germline V gene. Overall study findings and caveats: Patients with persistent Graves' had lower TCR diversity than newly diagnosed patients. New patients shared 966 public clonotypes, and persistent patients shared more, with a few thousand.

With iRepertoire HTBI primers and Arm-PCR of CDR3 regions, TCR beta libraries were built. Each CDR3 protein gets one entry after TCRdb re-called the multiplex PCR reads with MiXCR. Altogether under 400,000 distinct CDR3 sequences are present, 15% to 20% being singletons, with the ten largest covering 30%. With regard to this clonotype: Its antigen remains unidentified.

The data also belong to a second study, concerning T cells in Graves' hyperthyroidism and ophthalmopathy. Turning to that study: In patients aged 18 to 65, hyperthyroidism was newly diagnosed, with duration under 2 months.

The chain is built from TRBV6-2 or TRBV6-3 and TRBJ2-1, with 10 nucleotides matching TRBD2. This receptor was obtained from a man aged 40-49 years with Graves disease. The material was peripheral blood mononuclear cells (PBMCs), obtained at new diagnosis, from a patient treated with antithyroid drugs. CDR3 in amino acids: CASKSGGAGNEQFF. The CDR3 DNA is TGTGCCAGTAAGAGCGGGGGGGCGGGTAATGAGCAGTTCTTC.